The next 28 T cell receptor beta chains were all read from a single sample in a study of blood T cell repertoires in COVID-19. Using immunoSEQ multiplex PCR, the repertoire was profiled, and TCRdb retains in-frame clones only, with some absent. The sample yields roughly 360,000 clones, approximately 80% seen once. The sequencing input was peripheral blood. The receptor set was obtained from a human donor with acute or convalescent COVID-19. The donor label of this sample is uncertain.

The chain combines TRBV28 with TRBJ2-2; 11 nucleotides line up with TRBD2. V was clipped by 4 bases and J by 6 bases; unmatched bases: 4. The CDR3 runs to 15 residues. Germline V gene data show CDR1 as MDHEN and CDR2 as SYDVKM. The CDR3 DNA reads TGTGCCAGCAGTTACCTTAGCGGGGGGGCCGGGGAGCTGTTTTTT. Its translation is CASSYLSGGAGELFF.

DNA of the CDR3: TGCGCCAGCAGCCAACCCGGGACAGGGGGCCGAGCTTTCTTT. This sequence encodes CASSQPGTGGRAFF. The chain is built from TRBV4-1 and TRBJ1-1; TRBD1 matches at 12 bases. J was trimmed by 10 bases and V by 2 bases; bases with no gene match: 5. The CDR3 length is 14 residues. Germline V gene sequence: CDR1 MGHRA, CDR2 YSYEKL.

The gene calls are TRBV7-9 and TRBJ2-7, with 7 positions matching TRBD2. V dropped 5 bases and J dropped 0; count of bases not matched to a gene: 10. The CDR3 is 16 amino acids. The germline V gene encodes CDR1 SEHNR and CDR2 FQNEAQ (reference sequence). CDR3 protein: CASSQRPSGTSYEQYF. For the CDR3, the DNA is TGTGCCAGCAGCCAACGGCCAAGCGGGACCTCCTACGAGCAGTACTTC.

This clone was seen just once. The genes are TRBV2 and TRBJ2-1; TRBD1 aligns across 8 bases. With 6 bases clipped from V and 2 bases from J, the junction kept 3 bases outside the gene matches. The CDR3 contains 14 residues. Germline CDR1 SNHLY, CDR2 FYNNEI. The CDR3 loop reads CASRDREAYNEQFF. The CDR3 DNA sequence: TGTGCCAGCAGGGACAGGGAAGCCTACAATGAGCAGTTCTTC.

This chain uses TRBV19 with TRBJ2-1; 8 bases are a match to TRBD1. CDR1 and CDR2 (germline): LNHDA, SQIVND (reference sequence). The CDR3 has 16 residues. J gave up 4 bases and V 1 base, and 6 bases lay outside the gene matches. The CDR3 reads CASSIATGVGYNEQFF. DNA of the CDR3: TGTGCCAGTAGTATAGCGACAGGGGTGGGGTACAATGAGCAGTTCTTC.

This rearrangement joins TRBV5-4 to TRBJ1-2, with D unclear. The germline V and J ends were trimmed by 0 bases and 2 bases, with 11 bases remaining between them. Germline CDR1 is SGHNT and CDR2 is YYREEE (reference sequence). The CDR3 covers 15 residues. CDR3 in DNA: TGTGCCAGCAGCTTGGGACGGAGGGAGAACTATGGCTACACCTTC. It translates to CASSLGRRENYGYTF. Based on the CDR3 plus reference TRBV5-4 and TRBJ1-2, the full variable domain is ETGVTQSPTHLIKTRGQQVTLRCSSQSGHNTVSWYQQALGQGPQFIFQYYREEENGRGNFPPRFSGLQFPNYSSELNVNALELDDSALYLCASSLGRRENYGYTFGSGTRLTVV.

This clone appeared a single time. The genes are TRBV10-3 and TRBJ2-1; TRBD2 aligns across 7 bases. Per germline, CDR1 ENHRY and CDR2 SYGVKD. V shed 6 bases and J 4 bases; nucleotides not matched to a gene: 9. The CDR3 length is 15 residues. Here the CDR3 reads CAISQYGGLYNEQFF. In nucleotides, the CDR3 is TGTGCCATCAGCCAGTATGGGGGACTATACAATGAGCAGTTCTTC.

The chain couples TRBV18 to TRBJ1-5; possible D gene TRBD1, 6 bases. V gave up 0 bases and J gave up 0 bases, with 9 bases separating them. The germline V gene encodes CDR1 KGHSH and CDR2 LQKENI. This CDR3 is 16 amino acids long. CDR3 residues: CASSPPGGLSNQPQHF. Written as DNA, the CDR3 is TGTGCCAGCTCACCACCCGGGGGGCTTAGCAATCAGCCCCAGCATTTT.

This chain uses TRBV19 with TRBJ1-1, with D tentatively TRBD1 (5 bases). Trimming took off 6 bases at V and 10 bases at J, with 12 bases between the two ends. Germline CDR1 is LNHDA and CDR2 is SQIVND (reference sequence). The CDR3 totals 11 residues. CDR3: CASRDIVGAFF. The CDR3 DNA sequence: TGTGCCAGTAGGGACATCGTAGGAGCTTTCTTT.

CDR3 bases: TGTGCCAGCACCGGCCTGACTAGCGGGGGCTACGAGCAGTACTTC. Its translation: CASTGLTSGGYEQYF. The genes are TRBV6-5 and TRBJ2-7; 12 bases are shared with TRBD2. The CDR3 is 15 residues long. CDR1 MNHEY and CDR2 SVGAGI come from the germline V gene. J gave up 3 bases and V 7 bases, and 7 bases lay outside the gene matches.

The DNA of the CDR3 is TGTGCCAGCAGCTTCGCAACAGAAGAAAGCTATGGCTACACCTTC. Amino acid sequence: CASSFATEESYGYTF. The chain couples TRBV7-9 to TRBJ1-2; D ambiguous. Germline V gene lookup returns CDR1 SEHNR and CDR2 FQNEAQ (reference sequence). Trimming took off 3 bases at V and 4 bases at J, with 15 bases between the two ends. The length of the CDR3 is 15 residues.

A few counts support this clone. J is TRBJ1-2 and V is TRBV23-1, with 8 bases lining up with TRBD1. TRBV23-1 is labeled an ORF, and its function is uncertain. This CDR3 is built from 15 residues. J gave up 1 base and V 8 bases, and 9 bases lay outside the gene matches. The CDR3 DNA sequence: TGCGCCAGCCCCTCGGGACAGGTATTTAACTATGGCTACACCTTC. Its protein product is CASPSGQVFNYGYTF.

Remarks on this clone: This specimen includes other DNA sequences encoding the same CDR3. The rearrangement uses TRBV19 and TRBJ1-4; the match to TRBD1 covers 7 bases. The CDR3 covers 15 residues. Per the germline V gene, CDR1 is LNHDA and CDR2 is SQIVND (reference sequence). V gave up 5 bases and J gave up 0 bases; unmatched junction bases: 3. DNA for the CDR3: TGTGCCAGTAGTCCTGGGACAGCAACTAATGAAAAACTGTTTTTT. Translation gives CASSPGTATNEKLFF.

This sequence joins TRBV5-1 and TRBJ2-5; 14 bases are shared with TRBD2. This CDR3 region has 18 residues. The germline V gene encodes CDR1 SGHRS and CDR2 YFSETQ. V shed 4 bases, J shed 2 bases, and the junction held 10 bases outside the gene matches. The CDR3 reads CASSIRTSGGRVQETQYF. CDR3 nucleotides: TGCGCCAGCAGCATACGGACTAGCGGGGGGCGGGTTCAAGAGACCCAGTACTTC.

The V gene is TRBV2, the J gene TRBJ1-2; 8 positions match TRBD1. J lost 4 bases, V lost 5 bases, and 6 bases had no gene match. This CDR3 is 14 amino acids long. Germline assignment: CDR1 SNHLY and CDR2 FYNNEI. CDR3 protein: CASSRDRGGYGYTF. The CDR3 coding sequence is TGTGCCAGCAGTCGCGACAGGGGTGGCTATGGCTACACCTTC.

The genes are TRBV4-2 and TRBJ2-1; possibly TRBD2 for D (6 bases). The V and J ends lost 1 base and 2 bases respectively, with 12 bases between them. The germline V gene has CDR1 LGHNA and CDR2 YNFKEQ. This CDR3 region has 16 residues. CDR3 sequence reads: CASSQVRSSAYNEQFF. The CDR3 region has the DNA TGTGCCAGCAGCCAAGTTCGGTCTAGCGCCTACAATGAGCAGTTCTTC.

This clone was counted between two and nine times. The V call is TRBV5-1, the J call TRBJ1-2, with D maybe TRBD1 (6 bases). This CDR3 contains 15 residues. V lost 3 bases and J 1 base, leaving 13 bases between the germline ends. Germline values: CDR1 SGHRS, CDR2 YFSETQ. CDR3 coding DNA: TGCGCCAGCAGCTACGTCGGGACAATTAACTATGGCTACACCTTC. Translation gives CASSYVGTINYGYTF.

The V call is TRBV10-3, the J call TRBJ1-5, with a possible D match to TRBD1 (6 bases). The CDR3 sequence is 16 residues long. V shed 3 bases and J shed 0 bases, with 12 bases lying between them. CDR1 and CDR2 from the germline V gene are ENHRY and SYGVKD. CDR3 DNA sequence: TGTGCCATCAGTGACGGACAGTTCCATAGCAATCAGCCCCAGCATTTT. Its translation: CAISDGQFHSNQPQHF.

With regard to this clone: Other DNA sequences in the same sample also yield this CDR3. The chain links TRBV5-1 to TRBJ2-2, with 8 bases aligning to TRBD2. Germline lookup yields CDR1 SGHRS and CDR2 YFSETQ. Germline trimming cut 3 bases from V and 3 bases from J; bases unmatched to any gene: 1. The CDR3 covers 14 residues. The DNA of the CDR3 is TGCGCCAGCAGCTACGGGGGGGACACCGGGGAGCTGTTTTTT. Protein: CASSYGGDTGELFF.

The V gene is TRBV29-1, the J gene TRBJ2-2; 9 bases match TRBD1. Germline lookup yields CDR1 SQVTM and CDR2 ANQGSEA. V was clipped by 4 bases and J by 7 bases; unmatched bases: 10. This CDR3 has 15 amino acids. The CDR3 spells CSVGSGTGLIGELFF. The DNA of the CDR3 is TGCAGCGTTGGCTCCGGGACAGGGTTGATCGGGGAGCTGTTTTTT.

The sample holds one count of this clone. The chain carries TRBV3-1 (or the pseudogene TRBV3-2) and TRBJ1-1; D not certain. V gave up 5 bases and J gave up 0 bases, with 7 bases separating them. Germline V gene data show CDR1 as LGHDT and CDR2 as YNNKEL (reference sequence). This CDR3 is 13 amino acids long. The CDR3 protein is CASSSHLNTEAFF. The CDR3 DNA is TGTGCCAGCAGCAGTCACTTGAACACTGAAGCTTTCTTT.

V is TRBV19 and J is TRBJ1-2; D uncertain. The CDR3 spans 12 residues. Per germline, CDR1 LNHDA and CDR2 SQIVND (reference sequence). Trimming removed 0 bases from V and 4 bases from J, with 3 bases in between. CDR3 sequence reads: CASSIDRYGYTF. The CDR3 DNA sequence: TGTGCCAGTAGTATAGACCGCTATGGCTACACCTTC.

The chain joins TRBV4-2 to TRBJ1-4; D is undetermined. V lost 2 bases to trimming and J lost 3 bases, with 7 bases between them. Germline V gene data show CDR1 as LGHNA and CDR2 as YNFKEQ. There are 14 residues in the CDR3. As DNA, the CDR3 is TGTGCCAGCAGCCAACAAACGGCTAATGAAAAACTGTTTTTT. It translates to CASSQQTANEKLFF.

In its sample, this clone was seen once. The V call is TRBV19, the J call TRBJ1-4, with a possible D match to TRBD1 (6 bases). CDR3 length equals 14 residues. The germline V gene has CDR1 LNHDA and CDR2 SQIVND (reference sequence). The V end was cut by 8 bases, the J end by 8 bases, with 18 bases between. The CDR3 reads CASRQKGGGEKLFF. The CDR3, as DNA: TGTGCCAGTCGTCAAAAAGGGGGTGGAGAAAAACTGTTTTTT.

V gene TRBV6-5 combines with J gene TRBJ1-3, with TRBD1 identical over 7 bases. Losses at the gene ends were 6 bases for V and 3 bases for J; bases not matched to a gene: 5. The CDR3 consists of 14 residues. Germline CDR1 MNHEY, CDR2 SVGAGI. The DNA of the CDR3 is TGTGCCAGCAGGGCAGGGGGTTTTGGAAACACCATATATTTT. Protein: CASRAGGFGNTIYF.

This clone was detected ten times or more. CDR3 sequence: CASSNKPPGLDMYEQYF. The CDR3 coding sequence is TGTGCCAGCAGCAACAAACCCCCTGGACTAGATATGTACGAGCAGTACTTC. The rearrangement links TRBV27 to TRBJ2-7, with 7 bases matching TRBD2. CDR1 MNHEY and CDR2 SMNVEV come from the germline V gene (reference sequence). CDR3 length: 17 amino acids. With V trimmed by 6 bases and J by 4 bases, 18 bases remained unmatched.

CDR3 DNA sequence: TGTGCCAGCAGCCAAGCGGGTAATTCACCCCTCCACTTT. Its translation is CASSQAGNSPLHF. This chain connects TRBV4-2 to TRBJ1-6; no firm D call. V lost 1 base to trimming and J lost 6 bases, with 4 bases between them. This CDR3 spans 13 amino acids. CDR1 LGHNA and CDR2 YNFKEQ come from the germline V gene.

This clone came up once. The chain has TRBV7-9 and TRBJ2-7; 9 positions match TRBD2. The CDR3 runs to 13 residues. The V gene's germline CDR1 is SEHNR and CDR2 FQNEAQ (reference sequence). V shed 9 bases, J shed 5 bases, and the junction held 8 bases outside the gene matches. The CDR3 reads CASSAGGSHEQYF. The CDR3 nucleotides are TGTGCCAGTTCAGCGGGAGGATCCCACGAGCAGTACTTC.